A single sample is the source of the 27 T cell receptor beta chains below, sequenced in a study of cytomegalovirus exposure and HLA in healthy donors. The PCR had 60 Vbeta and 13 Jbeta primers. Assay used: immunoSEQ multiplex PCR; TCRdb lists only in-frame clones, some missing. The sample has 170,000 or so clones, approximately 84% seen once. Sequenced input: PBMCs. The receptor source for this set is a boy younger than 10 in good health and CMV-seronegative.

The rearrangement joins TRBV28 to TRBJ1-2; 12 nucleotides line up with TRBD1. V lost 5 bases and J lost 8; bases outside the gene matches: 6. This CDR3 has 14 amino acids. Germline CDR1 MDHEN, CDR2 SYDVKM. The CDR3 DNA reads TGTGCCAGCAGTGCGGGACAGGGGGCGCGGGGCTACACCTTC. Translation gives CASSAGQGARGYTF.

V and J are TRBV7-9 and TRBJ2-2; TRBD2 agrees at 14 bases. V gave up 4 bases and J gave up 5 bases; unmatched junction bases: 9. This CDR3 has 18 amino acids. Germline V CDR1 and CDR2: SEHNR, FQNEAQ (reference sequence). The CDR3 coding sequence is TGTGCCAGCAGCTCCCCCCCTCGACTAGCGGGAGGGACCGGGGAGCTGTTTTTT. Residues: CASSSPPRLAGGTGELFF.

This chain links TRBV19 with TRBJ1-2; 8 bases map to TRBD1. The J segment lost 8 bases and the V segment lost 6 bases, leaving 5 bases of the junction unmatched. CDR1 and CDR2 (germline): LNHDA, SQIVND (reference sequence). The CDR3 loop spans 12 amino acids. The CDR3 here is CASSGTGEGYTF. In nucleotides, the CDR3 is TGTGCCAGTAGCGGGACAGGAGAAGGCTACACCTTC.

V gene TRBV5-6 combines with J gene TRBJ1-2; D is unclear. Germline CDR1 is SGHDT and CDR2 is YYEEEE. Trimming stripped 0 bases from V and 0 bases from J, with 6 bases between. The CDR3 is made up of 14 amino acids. The chain's CDR3 is CASSLVRANYGYTF. Written as DNA, the CDR3 is TGTGCCAGCAGCTTGGTGCGGGCTAACTATGGCTACACCTTC. The variable domain in full, completed from reference TRBV5-6 and TRBJ1-2, reads DAGVTQSPTHLIKTRGQQVTLRCSPKSGHDTVSWYQQALGQGPQFIFQYYEEEERQRGNFPDRFSGHQFPNYSSELNVNALLLGDSALYLCASSLVRANYGYTFGSGTRLTVV.

Only one count was recorded for this clone. The CDR3 here is CASSHTLAFRGQETQYF. The CDR3 DNA follows: TGTGCCAGCAGCCACACCCTGGCGTTTAGGGGCCAAGAGACCCAGTACTTC. The gene calls are TRBV7-8 and TRBJ2-5; D is possibly TRBD1 (5 bases). V was shortened by 5 bases and J by 1 base, with 20 bases between the two germline ends. This CDR3 has 17 residues. Germline lookup yields CDR1 SGHVS and CDR2 FQNEAQ.

The V and J genes are TRBV2 and TRBJ1-2, with 8 positions matching TRBD1. J was trimmed by 7 bases and V by 4 bases; bases with no gene match: 5. The CDR3 spans 13 residues. The V gene's germline CDR1 is SNHLY and CDR2 FYNNEI. The CDR3 spells CASSVAGGFGYTF. In DNA form, the CDR3 reads TGTGCCAGCAGTGTGGCAGGGGGCTTTGGCTACACCTTC.

The V call is TRBV11-2, the J call TRBJ2-7, with D possibly being TRBD1 (6 bases). V was shortened by 5 bases and J by 3 bases, with 14 bases between the two germline ends. This CDR3 contains 14 residues. Germline CDR1 and CDR2: SGHAT and FQNNGV. The CDR3 DNA follows: TGTGCCAGCAGCGTCCGGGACAACGACTACGAGCAGTACTTC. Its protein product is CASSVRDNDYEQYF.

The V call is TRBV19, the J call TRBJ1-3; possibly TRBD1 for D (5 bases). V was trimmed by 10 bases and J by 1 base, leaving 14 bases between them. This CDR3 spans 14 amino acids. Germline lookup yields CDR1 LNHDA and CDR2 SQIVND (reference sequence). CDR3 DNA: TGTGCCACCAGGACGGACAAATCTGGAAACACCATATATTTT. This sequence encodes CATRTDKSGNTIYF.

The sample holds one count of this clone. This rearrangement joins TRBV6-1 to TRBJ2-5; 8 positions match TRBD2. Trimming took 1 base from V and 2 from J; bases not matched to a gene: 3. CDR3 size: 15 residues. CDR1 MNHNS and CDR2 SASEGT come from the germline V gene. For the CDR3, the DNA is TGTGCCAGCAGTGAAGATGTAGCGGGACAAGAGACCCAGTACTTC. Protein sequence: CASSEDVAGQETQYF.

The CDR3 protein is CASSHRDRVWTDTQYF. CDR3 in DNA: TGTGCCAGCAGCCACCGGGACAGGGTGTGGACAGATACGCAGTATTTT. V is TRBV9 and J is TRBJ2-3; 9 nucleotides align to TRBD1. The CDR3 is made up of 16 amino acids. Germline V gene data show CDR1 as SGDLS and CDR2 as YYNGEE. V shed 4 bases and J 3 bases; nucleotides not matched to a gene: 9.

This clone was seen only once. This chain links TRBV20-1 with TRBJ2-5; D gene uncertain. V shed 5 bases and J shed 3 bases, with 7 bases lying between them. Germline V gene lookup returns CDR1 DFQATT and CDR2 SNEGSKA (reference sequence). The CDR3 spans 11 residues. The CDR3 DNA reads TGCAGTGCTCGCGCAAAAGAGACCCAGTACTTC. Amino acid sequence: CSARAKETQYF.

This clone has just a few counts. V gene TRBV10-3 combines with J gene TRBJ2-7, with TRBD2 matching over 9 bases. Germline CDR1 and CDR2: ENHRY and SYGVKD. V lost 6 bases and J lost 6; bases outside the gene matches: 9. The CDR3 sequence is 14 residues long. This CDR3 is CAIREVAGVGEQYF. The CDR3 nucleotides read TGTGCCATCAGGGAGGTAGCGGGAGTGGGCGAGCAGTACTTC.

The rearrangement links TRBV9 to TRBJ2-1, with TRBD1 matching 8 bases. The ends lost 0 bases at V and 4 bases at J; junction bases unmatched: 15. CDR3 length: 19 amino acids. CDR1 SGDLS and CDR2 YYNGEE come from the germline V gene. The CDR3 DNA reads as TGTGCCAGCAGCGTAGATCTTCGGGGTCAGGGACAGGTATACAATGAGCAGTTCTTC. Its protein is CASSVDLRGQGQVYNEQFF.

The genes are TRBV10-3 and TRBJ1-4, with D unresolved. CDR3 length: 15 amino acids. Trimming took off 0 bases at V and 2 bases at J, with 7 bases between the two ends. Per germline, CDR1 ENHRY and CDR2 SYGVKD. CDR3 protein: CAISESFGTNEKLFF. DNA for the CDR3: TGTGCCATCAGTGAGTCTTTCGGGACTAATGAAAAACTGTTTTTT.

In this sample, this clone turned up once. The CDR3 DNA follows: TGTGCCAGCAGTGAAAGCCAGGGGAACGAGCAGTTCTTC. Residues: CASSESQGNEQFF. J is TRBJ2-1 and V is TRBV2, with a possible D match to TRBD1 (6 bases). The germline V gene has CDR1 SNHLY and CDR2 FYNNEI. CDR3 length: 13 amino acids. Trimming took off 2 bases at V and 10 bases at J, with 12 bases between the two ends.

The CDR3 region has the DNA TGTGCCAGCAGCTTACCTAGCGGGAGGGAACAAGAGACCCAGTACTTC. Translation gives CASSLPSGREQETQYF. The chain is built from TRBV5-4 and TRBJ2-5, with 12 bases identical to TRBD2. This CDR3 spans 16 amino acids. CDR1 SGHNT and CDR2 YYREEE come from the germline V gene (reference sequence). J lost 2 bases, V lost 2 bases, and 4 bases had no gene match.

Written as DNA, the CDR3 is TGTGCCATCAAGGCAGGGACTCCCTCCTACGAGCAGTACTTC. This codes for CAIKAGTPSYEQYF. This sequence joins TRBV10-3 and TRBJ2-7; TRBD2 might be the D (6 bases). This CDR3 is built from 14 residues. Germline CDR1 reads ENHRY; CDR2 reads SYGVKD. V lost 7 bases and J lost 0, with 13 bases in between.

The rearrangement links TRBV2 to TRBJ1-4, with 7 positions matching TRBD1. Germline lookup yields CDR1 SNHLY and CDR2 FYNNEI. The junction had 16 bases not matched to a gene; V was cut back by 8 bases and J by 7 bases. The CDR3 covers 16 residues. The CDR3 DNA reads TGTGCCAGCCGACCCACAGGGGCTGGGGGAGGTGAAAAACTGTTTTTT. This translates into CASRPTGAGGGEKLFF.

About this clone: One junction end does not reproduce the germline sequence, and a read error may be involved. The rearrangement uses TRBV2 and TRBJ1-2; tentatively, D is TRBD1 (5 bases). CDR3 size: 16 residues. Germline CDR1 is SNHLY and CDR2 is FYNNEI. The CDR3: CASSEGARGVSYGYTF. The CDR3 DNA is TGTGCCAGCAGCGAAGGGGCGCGCGGGGTCAGCTATGGCTACACCTTC. The full variable domain, its missing parts supplied by reference TRBV2 and TRBJ1-2, is EPEVTQTPSHQVTQMGQEVILRCVPISNHLYFYWYRQILGQKVEFLVSFYNNEISEKSEIFDDQFSVERPDGSNFTLKIRSTKLEDSAMYFCASSEGARGVSYGYTFGSGTRLTVV.

The V and J genes are TRBV19 and TRBJ1-1; weak D call: TRBD1 (5 bases). Germline CDR1 reads LNHDA; CDR2 reads SQIVND (reference sequence). Trimming took 4 bases from V and 0 from J, leaving 15 bases between them. The CDR3 runs 16 residues. CDR3 sequence: CASSTPPTVMNTEAFF. In nucleotides, the CDR3 is TGTGCCAGTAGTACTCCCCCGACAGTCATGAACACTGAAGCTTTCTTT.

CDR3 region: CSVRGQGAGEQYF. The DNA for the CDR3 is TGCAGCGTCCGAGGGCAGGGGGCGGGGGAGCAGTACTTC. V usage is TRBV29-1 and J usage is TRBJ2-7, with 8 bases lining up with TRBD1. CDR1 SQVTM and CDR2 ANQGSEA come from the germline V gene. With V trimmed by 6 bases and J by 7 bases, 11 bases remained unmatched. The CDR3 covers 13 residues.

The chain joins TRBV7-3 to TRBJ2-2; 10 bases map to TRBD2. The CDR3 runs to 16 residues. Losses at the gene ends were 1 base for V and 4 bases for J; bases not matched to a gene: 3. The germline CDR1 and CDR2 sequences are SGHTA and FQGTGA. The CDR3 reads CASSLIAGGSTGELFF. The CDR3 DNA reads as TGTGCCAGCAGCTTAATAGCGGGAGGTAGCACCGGGGAGCTGTTTTTT.

The chain is built from TRBV29-1 and TRBJ2-5; TRBD2 matches 7 bases. V lost 4 bases and J lost 5; bases outside the gene matches: 10. The germline V gene encodes CDR1 SQVTM and CDR2 ANQGSEA. This CDR3 contains 14 residues. The CDR3 DNA reads TGCAGCGTTGTTGGGCGCGGGAGTACGGAGACCCAGTACTTC. Amino acid sequence: CSVVGRGSTETQYF.

The chain couples TRBV28 to TRBJ2-5; 16 bases agree with TRBD2. In germline, CDR1 is MDHEN, CDR2 SYDVKM. This CDR3 contains 16 residues. The V and J ends lost 6 bases and 6 bases, in that order; junction bases with no gene match: 7. CDR3 nucleotide sequence: TGTGCCAGCAGCTGGGGACTAGCGGGAGGGCCTCAGACCCAGTACTTC. Translation: CASSWGLAGGPQTQYF. Full variable domain (missing parts from reference TRBV28 and TRBJ2-5): DVKVTQSSRYLVKRTGEKVFLECVQDMDHENMFWYRQDPGLGLRLIYFSYDVKMKEKGDIPEGYSVSREKKERFSLILESASTNQTSMYLCASSWGLAGGPQTQYFGPGTRLLVL.

The chain employs TRBV12-5 and TRBJ2-2; 8 bases are shared with TRBD1. The V gene's germline CDR1 is LGHNT and CDR2 FRNRAP. The V and J ends lost 1 base and 6 bases, in that order; junction bases with no gene match: 7. The CDR3 contains 16 residues. The CDR3 nucleotides read TGTGCTAGTGGTTTGGCTAGCCAGGGGGCCTCCGGGGAGCTGTTTTTT. Its translation is CASGLASQGASGELFF.

The J gene is TRBJ1-2, the V gene TRBV4-2; perhaps TRBD1 as D (6 bases). V was shortened by 3 bases and J by 2 bases, with 13 bases between the two germline ends. Germline V gives CDR1 LGHNA, CDR2 YNFKEQ. CDR3 size: 15 residues. CDR3 bases: TGTGCCAGCAGCCACCGGGACACGATAAACTATGGCTACACCTTC. Protein sequence: CASSHRDTINYGYTF.

For the CDR3, the DNA is TGCAGCGTTGAAAGGTGGGAGGGCCCGGTGGAGCTGTTTTTT. Its translation is CSVERWEGPVELFF. The chain is built from TRBV29-1 and TRBJ2-2; 7 bases match TRBD2. This CDR3 has 14 amino acids. The germline CDR1 and CDR2 sequences are SQVTM and ANQGSEA. V shed 2 bases and J 10 bases; nucleotides not matched to a gene: 10.